This T cell receptor (beta chain) comes out of a study of blood T cell repertoires in COVID-19. About the study: Whether acute or convalescent, the COVID-19 samples came from the United States, Italy and Spain.

Per the authors' pipeline: Estimated nucleated cell counts came from reference gene primer amplification. Generated by immunoSEQ multiplex PCR, the TCRdb table keeps only in-frame clones and is missing some. V and J calls and clone size are as listed in that table; D and trimming were resolved from the DNA. The sample consists of tens of thousands of clones, roughly 70% of them appearing once. In its sample, this clone was seen a few times. The CDR3 extends over 15 amino acids. V was clipped by 6 bases and J by 2 bases; unmatched bases: 3. Germline V gives CDR1 MNHEY, CDR2 SVGAGI. This clonotype was sampled from a man between 65 and 80 years old with COVID-19, enrolled during active disease. The sample comprised peripheral blood. The chain has TRBV6-5 and TRBJ2-1; 11 nucleotides align to TRBD2. CDR3 region: CASRLAGAPYNEQFF. The CDR3 DNA sequence: TGTGCCAGCAGACTAGCGGGAGCCCCCTACAATGAGCAGTTCTTC.